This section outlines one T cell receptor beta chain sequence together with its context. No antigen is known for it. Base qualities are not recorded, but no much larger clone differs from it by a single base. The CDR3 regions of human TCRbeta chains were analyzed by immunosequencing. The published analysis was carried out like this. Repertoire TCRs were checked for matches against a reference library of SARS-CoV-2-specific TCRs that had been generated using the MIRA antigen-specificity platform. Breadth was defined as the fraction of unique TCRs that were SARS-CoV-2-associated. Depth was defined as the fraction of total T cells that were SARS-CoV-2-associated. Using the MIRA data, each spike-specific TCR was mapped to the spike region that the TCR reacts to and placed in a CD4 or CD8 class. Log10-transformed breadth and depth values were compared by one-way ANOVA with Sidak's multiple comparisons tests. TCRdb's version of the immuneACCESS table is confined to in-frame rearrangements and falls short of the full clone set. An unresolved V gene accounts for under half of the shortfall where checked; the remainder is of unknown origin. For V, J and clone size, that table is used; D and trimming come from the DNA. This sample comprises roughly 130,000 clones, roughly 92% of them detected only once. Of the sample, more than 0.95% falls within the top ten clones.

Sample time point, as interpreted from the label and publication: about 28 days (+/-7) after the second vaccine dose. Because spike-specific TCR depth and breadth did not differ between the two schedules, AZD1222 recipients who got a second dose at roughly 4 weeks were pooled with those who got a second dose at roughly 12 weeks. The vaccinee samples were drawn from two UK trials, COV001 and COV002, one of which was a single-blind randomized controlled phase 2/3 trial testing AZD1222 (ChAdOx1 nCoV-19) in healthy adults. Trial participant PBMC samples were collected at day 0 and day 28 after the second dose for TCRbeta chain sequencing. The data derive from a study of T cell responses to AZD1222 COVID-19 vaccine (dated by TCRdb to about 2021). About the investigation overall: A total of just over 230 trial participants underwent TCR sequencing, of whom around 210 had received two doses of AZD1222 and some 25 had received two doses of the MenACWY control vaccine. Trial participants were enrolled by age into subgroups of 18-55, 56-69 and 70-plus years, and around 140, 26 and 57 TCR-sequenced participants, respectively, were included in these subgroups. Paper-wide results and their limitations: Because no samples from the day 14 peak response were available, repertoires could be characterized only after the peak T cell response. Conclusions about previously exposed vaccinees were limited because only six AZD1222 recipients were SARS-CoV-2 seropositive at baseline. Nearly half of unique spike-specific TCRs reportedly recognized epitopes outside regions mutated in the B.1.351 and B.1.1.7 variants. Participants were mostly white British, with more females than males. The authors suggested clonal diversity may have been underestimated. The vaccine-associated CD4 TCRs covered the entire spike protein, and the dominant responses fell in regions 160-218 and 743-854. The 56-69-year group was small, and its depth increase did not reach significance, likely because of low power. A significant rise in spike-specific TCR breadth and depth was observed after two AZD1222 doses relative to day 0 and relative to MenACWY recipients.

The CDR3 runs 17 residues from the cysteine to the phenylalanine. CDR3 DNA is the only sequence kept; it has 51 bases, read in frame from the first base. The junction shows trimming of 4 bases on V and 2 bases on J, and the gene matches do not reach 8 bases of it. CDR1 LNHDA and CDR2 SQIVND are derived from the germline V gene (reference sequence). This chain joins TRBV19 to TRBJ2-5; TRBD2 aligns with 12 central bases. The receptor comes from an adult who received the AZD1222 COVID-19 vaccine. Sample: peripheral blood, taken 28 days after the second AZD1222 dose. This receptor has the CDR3 CASSKLAGGGGQETQYF. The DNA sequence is TGTGCCAGTAGTAAACTAGCGGGAGGAGGGGGGCAAGAGACCCAGTACTTC.